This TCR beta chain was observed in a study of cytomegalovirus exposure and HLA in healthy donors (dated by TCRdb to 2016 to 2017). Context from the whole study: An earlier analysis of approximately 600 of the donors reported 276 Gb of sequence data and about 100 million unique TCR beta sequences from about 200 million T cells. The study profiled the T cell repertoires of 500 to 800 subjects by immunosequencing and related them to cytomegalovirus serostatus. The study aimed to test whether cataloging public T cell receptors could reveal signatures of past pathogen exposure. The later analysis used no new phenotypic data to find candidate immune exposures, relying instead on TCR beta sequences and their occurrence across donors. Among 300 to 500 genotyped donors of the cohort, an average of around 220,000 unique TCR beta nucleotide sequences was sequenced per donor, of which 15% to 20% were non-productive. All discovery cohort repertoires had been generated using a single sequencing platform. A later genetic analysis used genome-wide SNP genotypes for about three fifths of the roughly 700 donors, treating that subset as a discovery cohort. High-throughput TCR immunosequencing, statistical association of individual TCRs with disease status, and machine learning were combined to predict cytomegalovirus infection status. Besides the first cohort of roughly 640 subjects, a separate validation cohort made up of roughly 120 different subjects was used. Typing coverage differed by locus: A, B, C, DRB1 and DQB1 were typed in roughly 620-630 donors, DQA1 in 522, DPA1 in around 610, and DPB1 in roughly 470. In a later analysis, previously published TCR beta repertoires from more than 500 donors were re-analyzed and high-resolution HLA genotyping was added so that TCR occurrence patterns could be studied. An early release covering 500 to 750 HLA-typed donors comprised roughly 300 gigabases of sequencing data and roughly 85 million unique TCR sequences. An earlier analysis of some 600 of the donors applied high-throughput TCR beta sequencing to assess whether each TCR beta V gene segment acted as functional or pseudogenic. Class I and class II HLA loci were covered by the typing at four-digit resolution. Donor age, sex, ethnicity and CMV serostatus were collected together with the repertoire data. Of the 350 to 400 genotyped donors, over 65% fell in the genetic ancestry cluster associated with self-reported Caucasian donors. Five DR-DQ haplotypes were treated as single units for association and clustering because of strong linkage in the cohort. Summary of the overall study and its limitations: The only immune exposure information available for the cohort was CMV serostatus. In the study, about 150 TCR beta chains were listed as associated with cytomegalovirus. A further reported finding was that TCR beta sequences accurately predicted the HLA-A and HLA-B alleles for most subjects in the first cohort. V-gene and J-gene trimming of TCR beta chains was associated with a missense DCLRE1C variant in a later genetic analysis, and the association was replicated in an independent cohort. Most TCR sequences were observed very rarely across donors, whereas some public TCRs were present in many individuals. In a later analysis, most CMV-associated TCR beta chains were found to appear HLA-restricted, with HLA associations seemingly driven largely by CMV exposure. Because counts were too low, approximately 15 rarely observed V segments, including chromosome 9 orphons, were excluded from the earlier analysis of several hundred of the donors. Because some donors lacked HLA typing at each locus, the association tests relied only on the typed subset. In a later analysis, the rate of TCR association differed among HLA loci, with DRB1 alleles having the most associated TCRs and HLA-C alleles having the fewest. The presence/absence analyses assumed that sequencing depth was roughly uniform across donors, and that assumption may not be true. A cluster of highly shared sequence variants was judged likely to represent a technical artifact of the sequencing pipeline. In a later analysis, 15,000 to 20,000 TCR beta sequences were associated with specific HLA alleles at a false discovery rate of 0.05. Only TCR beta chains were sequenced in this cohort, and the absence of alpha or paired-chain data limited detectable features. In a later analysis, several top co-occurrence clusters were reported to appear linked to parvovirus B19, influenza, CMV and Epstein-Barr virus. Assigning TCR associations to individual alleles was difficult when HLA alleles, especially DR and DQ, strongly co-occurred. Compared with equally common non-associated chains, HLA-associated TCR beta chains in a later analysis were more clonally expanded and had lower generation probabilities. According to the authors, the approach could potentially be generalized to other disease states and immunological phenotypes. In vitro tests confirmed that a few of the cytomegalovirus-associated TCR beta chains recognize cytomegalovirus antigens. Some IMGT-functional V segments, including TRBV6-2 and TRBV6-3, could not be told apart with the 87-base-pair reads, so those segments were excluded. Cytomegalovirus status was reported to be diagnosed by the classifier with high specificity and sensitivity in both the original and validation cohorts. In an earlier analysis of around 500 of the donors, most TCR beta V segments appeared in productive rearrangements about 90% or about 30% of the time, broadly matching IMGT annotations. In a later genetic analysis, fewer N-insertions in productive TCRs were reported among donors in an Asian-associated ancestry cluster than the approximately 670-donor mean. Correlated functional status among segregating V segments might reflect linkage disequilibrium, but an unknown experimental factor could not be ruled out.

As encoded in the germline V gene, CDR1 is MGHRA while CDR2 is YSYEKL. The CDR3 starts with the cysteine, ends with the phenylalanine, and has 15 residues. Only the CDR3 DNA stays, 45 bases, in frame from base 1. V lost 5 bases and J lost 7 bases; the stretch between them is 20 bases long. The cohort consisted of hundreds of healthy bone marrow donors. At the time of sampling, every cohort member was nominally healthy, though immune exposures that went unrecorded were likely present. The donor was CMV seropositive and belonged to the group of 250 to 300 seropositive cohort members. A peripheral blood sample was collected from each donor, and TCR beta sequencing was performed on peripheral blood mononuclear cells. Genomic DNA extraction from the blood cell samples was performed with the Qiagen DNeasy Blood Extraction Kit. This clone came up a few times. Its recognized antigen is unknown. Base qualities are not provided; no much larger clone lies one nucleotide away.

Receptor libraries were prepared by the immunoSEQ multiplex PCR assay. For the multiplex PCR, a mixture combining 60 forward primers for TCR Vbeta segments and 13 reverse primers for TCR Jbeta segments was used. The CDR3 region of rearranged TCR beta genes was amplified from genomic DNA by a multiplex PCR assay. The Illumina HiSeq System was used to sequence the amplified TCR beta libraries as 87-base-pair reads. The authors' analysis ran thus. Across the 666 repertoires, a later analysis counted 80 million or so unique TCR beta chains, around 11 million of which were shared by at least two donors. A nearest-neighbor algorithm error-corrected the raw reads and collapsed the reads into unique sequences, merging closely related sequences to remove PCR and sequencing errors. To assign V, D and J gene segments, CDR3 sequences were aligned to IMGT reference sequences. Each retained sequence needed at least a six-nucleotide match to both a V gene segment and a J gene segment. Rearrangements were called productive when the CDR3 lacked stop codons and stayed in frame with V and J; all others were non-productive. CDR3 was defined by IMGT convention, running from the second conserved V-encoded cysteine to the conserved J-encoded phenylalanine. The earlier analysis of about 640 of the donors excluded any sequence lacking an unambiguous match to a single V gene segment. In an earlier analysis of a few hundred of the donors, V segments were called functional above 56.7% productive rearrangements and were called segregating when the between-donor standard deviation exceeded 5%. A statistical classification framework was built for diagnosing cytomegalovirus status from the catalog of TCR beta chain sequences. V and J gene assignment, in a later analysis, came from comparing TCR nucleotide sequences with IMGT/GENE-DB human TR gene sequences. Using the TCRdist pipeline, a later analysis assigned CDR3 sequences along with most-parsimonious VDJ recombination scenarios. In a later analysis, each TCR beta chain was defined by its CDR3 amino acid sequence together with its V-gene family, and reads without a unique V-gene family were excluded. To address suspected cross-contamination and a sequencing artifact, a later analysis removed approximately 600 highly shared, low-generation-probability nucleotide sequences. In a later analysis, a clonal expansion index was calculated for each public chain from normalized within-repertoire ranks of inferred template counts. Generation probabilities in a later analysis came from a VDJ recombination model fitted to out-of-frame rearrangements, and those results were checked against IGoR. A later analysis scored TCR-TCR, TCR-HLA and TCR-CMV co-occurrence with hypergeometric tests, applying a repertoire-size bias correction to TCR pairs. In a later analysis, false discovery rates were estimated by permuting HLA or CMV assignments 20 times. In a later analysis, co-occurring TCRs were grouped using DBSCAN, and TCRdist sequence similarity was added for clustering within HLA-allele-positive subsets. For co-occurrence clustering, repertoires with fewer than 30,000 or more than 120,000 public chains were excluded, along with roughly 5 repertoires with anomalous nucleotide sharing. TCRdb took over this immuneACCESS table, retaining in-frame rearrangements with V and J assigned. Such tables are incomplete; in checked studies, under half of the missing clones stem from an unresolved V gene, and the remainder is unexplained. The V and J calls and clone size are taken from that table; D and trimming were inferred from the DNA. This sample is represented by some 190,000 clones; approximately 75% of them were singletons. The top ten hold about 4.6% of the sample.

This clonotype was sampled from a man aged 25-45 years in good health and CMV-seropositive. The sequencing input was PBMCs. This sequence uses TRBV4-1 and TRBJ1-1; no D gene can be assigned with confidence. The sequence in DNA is TGCGCCAGCAGCGGGTTTACCGGGAACGCTCGTGAAGCTTTCTTT. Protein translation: CASSGFTGNAREAFF.